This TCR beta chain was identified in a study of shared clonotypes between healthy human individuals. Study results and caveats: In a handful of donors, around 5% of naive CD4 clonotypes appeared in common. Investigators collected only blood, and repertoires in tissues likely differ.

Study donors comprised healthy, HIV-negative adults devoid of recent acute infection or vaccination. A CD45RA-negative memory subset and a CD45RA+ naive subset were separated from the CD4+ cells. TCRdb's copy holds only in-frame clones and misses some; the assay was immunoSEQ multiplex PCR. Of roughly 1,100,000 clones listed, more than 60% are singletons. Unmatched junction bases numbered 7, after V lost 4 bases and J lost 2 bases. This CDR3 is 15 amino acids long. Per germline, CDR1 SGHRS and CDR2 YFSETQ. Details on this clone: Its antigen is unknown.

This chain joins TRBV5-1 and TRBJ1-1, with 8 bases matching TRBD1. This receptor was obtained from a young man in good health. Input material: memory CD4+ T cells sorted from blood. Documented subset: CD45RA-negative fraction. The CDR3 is CASSQTGDVNTEAFF. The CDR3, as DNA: TGCGCCAGCAGCCAGACAGGGGATGTTAACACTGAAGCTTTCTTT.